This TCR beta chain derives from a study of blood T cell repertoires in COVID-19. Study background: Spain, Italy and the United States supplied samples that represented acute and convalescent COVID-19. The cDNA or gDNA used as material had been derived from T cells, B-cell-depleted T cells, or PBMCs.

Methods used by the authors: The authors estimated nucleated cell counts from reference gene primer amplification. Libraries were prepared by immunoSEQ multiplex PCR; TCRdb keeps only in-frame clonotypes and omits some of them. V and J calls and clone size are copied from that table; D and trimming were computed from the DNA. The sample comprises about 260,000 clones, approximately 86% of which are singletons, and around 3.6% rests with the top ten. With 11 bases clipped from V and 1 base from J, the junction kept 7 bases outside the gene matches. The germline CDR1 and CDR2 sequences are MGHDK and SYGVNS. This CDR3 comprises 13 residues.

This receptor was obtained from a man aged 18 to 35 with active or convalescent COVID-19. The chain recombines TRBV25-1 with TRBJ1-1, with TRBD1 matching 7 bases. Source material: peripheral blood. CDR3 region: CAGRQGKNTEAFF. The CDR3 DNA reads TGTGCCGGAAGACAGGGTAAGAACACTGAAGCTTTCTTT. The variable domain in full, completed from reference TRBV25-1 and TRBJ1-1, reads EADIYQTPRYLVIGTGKKITLECSQTMGHDKMYWYQQDPGMELHLIHYSYGVNSTEKGDLSSESTVSRIRTEHFPLTLESARPSHTSQYLCAGRQGKNTEAFFGQGTRLTVV.